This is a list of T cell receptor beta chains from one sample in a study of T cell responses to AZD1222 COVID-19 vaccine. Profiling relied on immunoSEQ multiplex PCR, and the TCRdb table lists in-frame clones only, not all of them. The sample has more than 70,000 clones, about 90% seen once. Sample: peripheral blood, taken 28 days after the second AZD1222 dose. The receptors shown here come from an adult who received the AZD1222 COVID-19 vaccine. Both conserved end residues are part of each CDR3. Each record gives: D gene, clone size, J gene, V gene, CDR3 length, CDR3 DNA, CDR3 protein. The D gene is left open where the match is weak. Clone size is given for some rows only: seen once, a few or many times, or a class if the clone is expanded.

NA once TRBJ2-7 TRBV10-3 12 TGTGCCATCGGCCAGGAAGGGGGGGAGCAGTACTTC CAIGQEGGEQYF
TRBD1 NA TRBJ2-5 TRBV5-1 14 TGCGCCAGCTTTACGGGACAGGGGAGGGAGACCCAGTACTTC CASFTGQGRETQYF
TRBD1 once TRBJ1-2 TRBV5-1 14 TGCGCCAGCAGCTTAGGACAGGGGGCCTATGGCTACACCTTC CASSLGQGAYGYTF
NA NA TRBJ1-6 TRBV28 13 TGTGCCTGCCGGCAGACCTATAATTCACCCCTCCACTTT CACRQTYNSPLHF
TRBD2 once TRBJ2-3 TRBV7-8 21 TGTGCCAGCAGCCGGCTAGGGGTAACTGCGGGAGGGGTTCTTTCCACAGATACGCAGTATTTT CASSRLGVTAGGVLSTDTQYF
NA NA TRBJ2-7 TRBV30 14 TGTGCCTGGAGTCCGAAAGGGGCAGCCTACGAGCAGTACTTC CAWSPKGAAYEQYF
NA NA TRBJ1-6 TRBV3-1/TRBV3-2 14 TGTGCCAGCAGCCAACTACTATGGAATTCACCCCTCCACTTT CASSQLLWNSPLHF
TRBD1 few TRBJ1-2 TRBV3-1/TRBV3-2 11 TGTGCCAGCAGCCACGGGACAGGGAACACCTTC CASSHGTGNTF
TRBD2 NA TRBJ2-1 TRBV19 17 TGTGCCAGTAGTATAGGCTTGGGACTAGCGGTCTCCAATGAGCAGTTCTTC CASSIGLGLAVSNEQFF
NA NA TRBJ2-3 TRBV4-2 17 TGTGCCAGCAGCCAAGATACCGCCGGGACGAGCACAGATACGCAGTATTTT CASSQDTAGTSTDTQYF
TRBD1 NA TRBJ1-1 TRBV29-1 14 TGCAGCGCCGGACAGGGAAGGGGGAACACTGAAGCTTTCTTT CSAGQGRGNTEAFF
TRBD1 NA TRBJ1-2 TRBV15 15 TGTGCCACCAGCAGAGACCCGACAGGGTACTATGGCTACACCTTC CATSRDPTGYYGYTF
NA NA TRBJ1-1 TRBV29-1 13 TGCAGCGTTGAGGGACTCGGGGACACTGAAGCTTTCTTT CSVEGLGDTEAFF
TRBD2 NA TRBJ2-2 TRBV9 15 TGTGCCAGCAGCGCACTAGCGGGACGAACCGGGGAGCTGTTTTTT CASSALAGRTGELFF
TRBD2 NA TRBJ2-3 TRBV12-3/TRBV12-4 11 TGTGGGACTAGCGGGGTGGATACGCAGTATTTT CGTSGVDTQYF
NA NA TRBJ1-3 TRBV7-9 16 TGTGCCAGCAGCTCCAGGGTCAGGGGAGCTGGAAACACCATATATTTT CASSSRVRGAGNTIYF
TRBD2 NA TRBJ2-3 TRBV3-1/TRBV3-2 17 TGTGCCAGCAGCCATGAAACTAGCGCGATGGGCACAGATACGCAGTATTTT CASSHETSAMGTDTQYF
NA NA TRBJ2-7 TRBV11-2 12 TGTGCCAGCAGCCCCTACTCCTACGAGCAGTACTTC CASSPYSYEQYF
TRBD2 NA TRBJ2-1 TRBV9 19 TGTGCCAGCAGCGTAGCAACTAGCGGCCTCCTGAGGGCCTACAATGAGCAGTTCTTC CASSVATSGLLRAYNEQFF
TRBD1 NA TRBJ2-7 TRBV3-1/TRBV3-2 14 TGTGCCAGCAGGGGACAGGGAAAGGGGTACGAGCAGTACTTC CASRGQGKGYEQYF
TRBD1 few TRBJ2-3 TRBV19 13 TGTGCCAGTAGTACCCAACAGGGGACGGTAAAGTATTTT CASSTQQGTVKYF
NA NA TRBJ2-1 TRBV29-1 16 TGCAGCGTTGACGTCGGGGGCCGAACGCTACACAATGAGCAGTTCTTC CSVDVGGRTLHNEQFF
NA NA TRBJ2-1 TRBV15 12 TGTGCCACCAGCAGTTTTCAAGCTTCGCAGTTCTTC CATSSFQASQFF
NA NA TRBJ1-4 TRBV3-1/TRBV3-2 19 TGTGCCAGCAGCCAGACCTACCTTTCCAGCGGCCCAAATAATGAAAAACTGTTTTTT CASSQTYLSSGPNNEKLFF
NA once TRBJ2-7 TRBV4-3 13 TGCGCCAGCAGCCCAAAACAGGGATGGGAGCAGTACTTC CASSPKQGWEQYF
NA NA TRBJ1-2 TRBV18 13 TGTGCCAGCTCACCCTACGGGCCTTATGGCTACACCTTC CASSPYGPYGYTF
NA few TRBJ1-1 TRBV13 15 TGTGCCAGCAGCTCCGCAGGGTTCCTGAACACTGAAGCTTTCTTT CASSSAGFLNTEAFF
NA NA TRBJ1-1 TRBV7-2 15 TGTGCCAGCAGCTTAGGGCTACGGGACCCCGACTTGGCTTTCTTT CASSLGLRDPDLAFF
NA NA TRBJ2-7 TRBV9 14 TGTGCCAGCAGCGAGGCCCTCCTCCCCTACGAGCAGTACTTC CASSEALLPYEQYF
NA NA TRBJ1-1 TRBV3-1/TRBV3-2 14 TGTGCCAGCAGCCCGCCAGACCGGAACACTGAAGCTTTCTTT CASSPPDRNTEAFF
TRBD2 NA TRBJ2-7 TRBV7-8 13 TGTGCCAGCAGCTTACAGAGCCTAGCGGGAGGAAGCTTC CASSLQSLAGGSF
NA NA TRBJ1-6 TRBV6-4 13 TGTGCCAGCGCGGGAAGCGGGAATTCACCCCTCCACTTT CASAGSGNSPLHF
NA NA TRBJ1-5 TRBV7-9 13 TGTGCCAGCAGCTCCGGGACCTATCAGCCCCAGCATTTT CASSSGTYQPQHF
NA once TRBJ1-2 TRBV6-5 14 TGTGCCAGCAGTTACGCTCACTCCAACTATGGCTACACCTTC CASSYAHSNYGYTF
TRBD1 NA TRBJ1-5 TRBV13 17 TGTGCCAGCAGCCACACTGTCGACAGGGGTGGCAATCAGCCCCAGCATTTT CASSHTVDRGGNQPQHF
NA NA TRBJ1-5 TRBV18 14 TGTGCCAGCTCCCCCAACAGGCATAATCAGCCCCAGCATTTT CASSPNRHNQPQHF
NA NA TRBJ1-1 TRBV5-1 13 TGCGCCAGCAGCTTGGGAGGGAACACTGAAGCTTTCTTT CASSLGGNTEAFF
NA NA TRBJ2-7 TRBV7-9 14 TGTGCCAGCAGTTCCCACCTGGGTATCTACGAGCAGTACTTC CASSSHLGIYEQYF
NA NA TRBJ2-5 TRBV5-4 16 TGTGCCAGCAGCTTGCCTAACCGAGGGGGTCAGGAGACCCAGTACTTC CASSLPNRGGQETQYF
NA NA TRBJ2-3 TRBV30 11 TGTGCCTGGAGTGATGAAGATACGCAGTATTTT CAWSDEDTQYF
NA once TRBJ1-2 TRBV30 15 TGTGCCTGGAGTTGGGGGACATCCTGGGACTATGGCTACACCTTC CAWSWGTSWDYGYTF
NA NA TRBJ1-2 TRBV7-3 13 TGTGCCAGCAGCTTAGAGGGGCAGAATGGCTACACCTTC CASSLEGQNGYTF
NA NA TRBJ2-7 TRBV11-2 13 TGTGCCAGCAGCTTAGACAGATACTACGAGCAGTACTTC CASSLDRYYEQYF
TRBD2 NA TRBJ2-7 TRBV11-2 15 TGTGCCAGCAGCTTGGGACCCGGGACTAGCTACGAGCAGTACTTC CASSLGPGTSYEQYF
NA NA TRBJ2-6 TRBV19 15 TGTGCCAGTACTCCCCCGGAGGGGGGGGCCAACGTCCTGACTTTC CASTPPEGGANVLTF
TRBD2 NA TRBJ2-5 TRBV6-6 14 TGTGCCAGCAGTTACCAAGCGGGAGGAGAGACCCAGTACTTC CASSYQAGGETQYF
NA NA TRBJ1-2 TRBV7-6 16 TGTGCCAGCAGCCCCCGGGCGCCCGGGGGGAACTATGGCTACACCTTC CASSPRAPGGNYGYTF